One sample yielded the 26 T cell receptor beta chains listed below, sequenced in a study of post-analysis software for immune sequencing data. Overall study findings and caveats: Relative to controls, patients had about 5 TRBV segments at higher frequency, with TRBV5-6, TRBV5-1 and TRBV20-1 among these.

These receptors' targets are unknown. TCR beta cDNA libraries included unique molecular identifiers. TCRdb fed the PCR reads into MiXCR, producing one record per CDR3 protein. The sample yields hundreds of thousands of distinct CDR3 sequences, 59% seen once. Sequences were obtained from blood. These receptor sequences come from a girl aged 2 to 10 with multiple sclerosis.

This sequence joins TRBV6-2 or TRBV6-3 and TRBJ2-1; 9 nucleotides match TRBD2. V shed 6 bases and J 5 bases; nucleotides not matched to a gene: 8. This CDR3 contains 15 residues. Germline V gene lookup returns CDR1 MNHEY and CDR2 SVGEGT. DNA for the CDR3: TGTGCCAGCAGCGCTCGGCGGGGGGGCAACAATGAGCAGTTCTTC. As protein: CASSARRGGNNEQFF.

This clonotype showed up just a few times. CDR3: CSVGGTEQETQYF. DNA of the CDR3: TGCAGCGTTGGCGGGACAGAGCAAGAGACCCAGTACTTC. The rearrangement joins TRBV29-1 to TRBJ2-5; D perhaps matches TRBD1 (7 bases). Germline V gene sequence: CDR1 SQVTM, CDR2 ANQGSEA. Deletions cut 4 bases from V and 2 bases from J, with 11 bases between. This CDR3 contains 13 residues. Based on the CDR3 plus reference TRBV29-1 and TRBJ2-5, the full variable domain is SAVISQKPSRDICQRGTSLTIQCQVDSQVTMMFWYRQQPGQSLTLIATANQGSEATYESGFVIDKFPISRPNLTFSTLTVSNMSPEDSSIYLCSVGGTEQETQYFGPGTRLLVL.

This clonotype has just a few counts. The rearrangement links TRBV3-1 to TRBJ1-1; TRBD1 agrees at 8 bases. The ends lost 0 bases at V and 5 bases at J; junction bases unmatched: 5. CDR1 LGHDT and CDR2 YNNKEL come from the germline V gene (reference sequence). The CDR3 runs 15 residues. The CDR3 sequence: CASSQDGGTGTEAFF. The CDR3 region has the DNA TGTGCCAGCAGCCAAGATGGCGGGACAGGAACTGAAGCTTTCTTT.

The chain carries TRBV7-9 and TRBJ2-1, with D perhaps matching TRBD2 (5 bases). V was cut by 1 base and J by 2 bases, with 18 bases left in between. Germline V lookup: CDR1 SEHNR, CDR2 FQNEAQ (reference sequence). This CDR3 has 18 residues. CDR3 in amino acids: CASSLDGWKDSPYNEQFF. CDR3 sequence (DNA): TGTGCCAGCAGCTTAGACGGGTGGAAGGACTCCCCCTACAATGAGCAGTTCTTC.

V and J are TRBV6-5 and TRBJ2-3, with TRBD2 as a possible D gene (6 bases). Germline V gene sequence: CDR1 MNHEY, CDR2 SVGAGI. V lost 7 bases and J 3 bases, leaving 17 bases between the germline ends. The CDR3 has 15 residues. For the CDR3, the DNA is TGTGCCAGCAAAACACTAGCATTGGCAACAGATACGCAGTATTTT. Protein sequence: CASKTLALATDTQYF.

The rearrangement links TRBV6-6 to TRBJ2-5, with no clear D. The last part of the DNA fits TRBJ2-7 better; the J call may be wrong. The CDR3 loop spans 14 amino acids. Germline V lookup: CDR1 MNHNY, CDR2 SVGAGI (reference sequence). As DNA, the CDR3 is TGTGCCAGCAACCTAATGGGCGGCGCCTACGAGCAGTACTTC. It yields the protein CASNLMGGAYEQYF.

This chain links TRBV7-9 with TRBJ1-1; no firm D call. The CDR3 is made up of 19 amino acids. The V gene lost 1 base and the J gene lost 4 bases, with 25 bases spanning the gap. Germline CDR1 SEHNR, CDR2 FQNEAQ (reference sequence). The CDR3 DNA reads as TGTGCCAGCAGCTTAGAGCCCCTCCGACCCGTACGGTCAGGCACTGAAGCTTTCTTT. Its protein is CASSLEPLRPVRSGTEAFF.

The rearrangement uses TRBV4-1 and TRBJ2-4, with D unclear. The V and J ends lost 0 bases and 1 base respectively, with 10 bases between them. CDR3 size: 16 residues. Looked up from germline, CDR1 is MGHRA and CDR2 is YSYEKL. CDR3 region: CASSQEKVAAKNIQYF. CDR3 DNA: TGCGCCAGCAGCCAAGAGAAGGTCGCTGCCAAAAACATTCAGTACTTC.

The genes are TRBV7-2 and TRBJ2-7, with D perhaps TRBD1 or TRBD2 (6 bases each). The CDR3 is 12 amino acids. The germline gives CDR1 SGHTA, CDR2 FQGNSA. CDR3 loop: CAHRGHRIEQYF. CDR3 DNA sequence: TGTGCTCACCGGGGGCATCGAATCGAGCAGTACTTC. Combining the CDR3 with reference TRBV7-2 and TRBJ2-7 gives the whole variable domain GAGVSQSPSNKVTEKGKDVELRCDPISGHTALYWYRQSLGQGLEFLIYFQGNSAPDKSGLPSDRFSAERTGGSVSTLTIQRTQQEDSAVYLCAHRGHRIEQYFGPGTRLTVT.

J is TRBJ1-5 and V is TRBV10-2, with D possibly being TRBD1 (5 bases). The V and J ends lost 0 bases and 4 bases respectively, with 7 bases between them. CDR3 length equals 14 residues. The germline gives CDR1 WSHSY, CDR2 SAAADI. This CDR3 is CASSESGANQPQHF. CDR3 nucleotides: TGCGCCAGCAGTGAGTCAGGGGCAAATCAGCCCCAGCATTTT.

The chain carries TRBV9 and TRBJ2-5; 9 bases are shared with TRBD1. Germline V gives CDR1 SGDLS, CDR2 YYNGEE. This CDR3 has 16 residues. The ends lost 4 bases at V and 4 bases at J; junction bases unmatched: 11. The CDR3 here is CASSPRQGELGETQYF. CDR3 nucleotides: TGTGCCAGCAGCCCCCGACAGGGGGAATTGGGAGAGACCCAGTACTTC.

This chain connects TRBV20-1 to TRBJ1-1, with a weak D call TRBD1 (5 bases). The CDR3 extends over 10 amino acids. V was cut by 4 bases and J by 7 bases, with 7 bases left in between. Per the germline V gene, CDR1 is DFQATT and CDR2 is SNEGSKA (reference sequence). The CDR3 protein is CSATGREAFF. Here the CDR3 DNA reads TGCAGTGCTACAGGGCGTGAAGCTTTCTTT.

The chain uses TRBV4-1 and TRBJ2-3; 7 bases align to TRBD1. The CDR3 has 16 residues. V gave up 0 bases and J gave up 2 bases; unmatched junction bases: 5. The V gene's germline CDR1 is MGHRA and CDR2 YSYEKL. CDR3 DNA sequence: TGCGCCAGCAGCCAAGATACACAGGGGTACACAGATACGCAGTATTTT. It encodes CASSQDTQGYTDTQYF.

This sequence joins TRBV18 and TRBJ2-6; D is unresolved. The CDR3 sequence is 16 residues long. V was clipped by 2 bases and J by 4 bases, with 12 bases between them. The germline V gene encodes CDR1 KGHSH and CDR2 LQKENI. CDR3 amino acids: CASSPRSGLGANVLTF. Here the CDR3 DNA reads TGTGCCAGCTCACCAAGGTCAGGCCTAGGGGCCAACGTCCTGACTTTC.

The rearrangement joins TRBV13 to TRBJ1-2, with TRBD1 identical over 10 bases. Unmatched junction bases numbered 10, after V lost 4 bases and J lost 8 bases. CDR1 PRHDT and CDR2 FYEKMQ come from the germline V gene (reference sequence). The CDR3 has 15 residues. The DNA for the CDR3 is TGTGCCAGCAGCTCCGGACAGGGGGTAGAATGGGGCTACACCTTC. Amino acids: CASSSGQGVEWGYTF.

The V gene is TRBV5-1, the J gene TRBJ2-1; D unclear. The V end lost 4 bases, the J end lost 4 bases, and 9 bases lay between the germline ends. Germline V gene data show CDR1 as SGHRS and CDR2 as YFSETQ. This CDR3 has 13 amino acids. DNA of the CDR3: TGCGCCAGCAGCGTCTCACCGTACAATGAGCAGTTCTTC. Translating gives CASSVSPYNEQFF.

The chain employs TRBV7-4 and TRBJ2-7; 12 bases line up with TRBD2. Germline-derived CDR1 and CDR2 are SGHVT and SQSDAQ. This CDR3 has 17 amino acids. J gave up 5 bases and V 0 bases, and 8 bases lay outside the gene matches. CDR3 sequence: CASSLAMTSGSEDEQYF. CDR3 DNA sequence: TGTGCCAGCAGCTTAGCTATGACTAGCGGGAGTGAAGACGAGCAGTACTTC.

The CDR3 nucleotides are TGCGCCAGCAGCTTGGTCCCCGGACTTAGCTACGAGCAGTACTTC. This sequence encodes CASSLVPGLSYEQYF. The chain links TRBV5-1 to TRBJ2-4; a possible D gene is TRBD2 (5 bases). Judging by the DNA end, TRBJ2-7 fits better; the J call may be wrong. Germline V gene lookup returns CDR1 SGHRS and CDR2 YFSETQ. This CDR3 has 15 residues.

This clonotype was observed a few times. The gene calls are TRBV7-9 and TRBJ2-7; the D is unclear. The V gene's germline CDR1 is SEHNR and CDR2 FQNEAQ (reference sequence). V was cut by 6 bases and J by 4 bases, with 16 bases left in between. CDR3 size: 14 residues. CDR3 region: CASSPKYRAYEQYF. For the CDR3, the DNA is TGTGCCAGCAGTCCCAAGTATCGGGCTTACGAGCAGTACTTC.

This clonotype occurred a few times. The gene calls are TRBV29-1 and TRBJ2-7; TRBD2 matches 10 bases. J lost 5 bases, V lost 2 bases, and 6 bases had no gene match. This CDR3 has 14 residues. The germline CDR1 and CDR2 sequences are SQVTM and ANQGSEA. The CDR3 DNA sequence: TGCAGCGTTGAACTAGCGGGAGCTCTCGACGAGCAGTACTTC. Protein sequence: CSVELAGALDEQYF.

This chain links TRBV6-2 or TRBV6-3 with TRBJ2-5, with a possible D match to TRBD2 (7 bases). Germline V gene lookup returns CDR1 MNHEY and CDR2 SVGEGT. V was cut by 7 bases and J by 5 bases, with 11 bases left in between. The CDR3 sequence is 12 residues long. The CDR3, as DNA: TGTGCCAGCACAGGGGACTATGAGACCCAGTACTTC. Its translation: CASTGDYETQYF.

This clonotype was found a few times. This chain's CDR3 is CAIGGYEQYF. CDR3 DNA sequence: TGTGCCATCGGGGGCTACGAGCAGTACTTC. The chain recombines TRBV10-3 with TRBJ2-7; D may correspond to TRBD1 or TRBD2 (5 bases each). V lost 8 bases, J lost 3 bases, and 5 bases lay in between. The CDR3 is 10 amino acids. Germline V gene data show CDR1 as ENHRY and CDR2 as SYGVKD.

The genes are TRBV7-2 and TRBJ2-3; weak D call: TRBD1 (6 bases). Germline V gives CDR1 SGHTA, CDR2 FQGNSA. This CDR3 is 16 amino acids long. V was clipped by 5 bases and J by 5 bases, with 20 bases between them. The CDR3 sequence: CASSGPRTETRDTQYF. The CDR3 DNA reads TGTGCCAGCAGCGGACCTCGGACAGAAACCCGAGATACGCAGTATTTT.

CDR3 sequence reads: CASSLRQGSTDTQYF. The CDR3 DNA follows: TGTGCCAGCAGTTTAAGACAGGGCAGCACAGATACGCAGTATTTT. The chain uses TRBV12-3 or TRBV12-4 and TRBJ2-3, with 7 bases matching TRBD1. V trimming: 2 bases; J trimming: 0 bases; junction bases outside the gene matches: 2. The CDR3 has 15 amino acids.

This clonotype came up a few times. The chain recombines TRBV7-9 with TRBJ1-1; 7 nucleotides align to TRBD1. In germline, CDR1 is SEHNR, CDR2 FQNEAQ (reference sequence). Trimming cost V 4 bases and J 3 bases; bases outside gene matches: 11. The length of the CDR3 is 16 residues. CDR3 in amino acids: CASSSWDTGQDTEAFF. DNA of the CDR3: TGTGCCAGCAGCTCATGGGACACTGGACAGGACACTGAAGCTTTCTTT. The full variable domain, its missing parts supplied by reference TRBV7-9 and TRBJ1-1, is DTGVSQNPRHKITKRGQNVTFRCDPISEHNRLYWYRQTLGQGPEFLTYFQNEAQLEKSRLLSDRFSAERPKGSFSTLEIQRTEQGDSAMYLCASSSWDTGQDTEAFFGQGTRLTVV.

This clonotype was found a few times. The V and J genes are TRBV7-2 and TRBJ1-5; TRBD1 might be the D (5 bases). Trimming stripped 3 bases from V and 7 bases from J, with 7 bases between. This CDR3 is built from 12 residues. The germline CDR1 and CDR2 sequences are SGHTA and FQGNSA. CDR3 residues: CASSLTVQPQHF. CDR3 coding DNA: TGTGCCAGCAGCTTGACAGTACAGCCCCAGCATTTT.